Listed below are T cell receptor beta chains from one sample, sequenced in a study of control samples from healthy donors and cancer patients. The data were produced by immunoSEQ multiplex PCR, yet TCRdb's version contains in-frame clones alone and is incomplete. The data show around 94,000 clones, under 95% seen once. Material: blood. The receptors derive from a woman aged 18-35 years in good health. Both conserved end residues are part of each CDR3. A D gene is named only where the DNA matches it firmly.

cdr3_aa,cdr3_nt,v_call,j_call,d_call
CASSIGRFGNTIYF,TGTGCCAGTAGTATAGGGAGGTTTGGAAACACCATATATTTT,TRBV19,TRBJ1-3,-
CATWGDTNTEAFF,TGTGCCACCTGGGGGGATACGAACACTGAAGCTTTCTTT,TRBV6-6,TRBJ1-1,-
CASSPGLFPYEQYF,TGTGCCAGCAGTCCGGGACTCTTTCCCTACGAGCAGTACTTC,TRBV27,TRBJ2-7,-
CASSAGRTQYF,TGTGCCAGCAGCGCGGGAAGAACCCAGTACTTC,TRBV27,TRBJ2-5,-
CASSEEEGLNEKLFF,TGTGCCAGCAGTGAAGAGGAGGGTCTTAATGAAAAACTGTTTTTT,TRBV2,TRBJ1-4,-
CASSQVGGITEAFF,TGTGCCAGCAGCCAAGTAGGAGGGATTACTGAAGCTTTCTTT,TRBV14,TRBJ1-1,-
CASSPQPSGSSYNEQFF,TGTGCCAGCTCACCTCAGCCTAGCGGGAGCTCCTACAATGAGCAGTTCTTC,TRBV18,TRBJ2-1,TRBD2
CASSLCIEGTGNTGELFF,TGTGCCAGCAGTTTATGCATCGAGGGGACAGGGAACACCGGGGAGCTGTTTTTT,TRBV28,TRBJ2-2,TRBD1
CASSTGGAHHTQYF,TGTGCCAGCTCGACAGGGGGCGCCCACCATACGCAGTATTTT,TRBV28,TRBJ2-3,TRBD1
CASSVENTEAFF,TGTGCCAGCAGCGTTGAGAACACTGAAGCTTTCTTT,TRBV9,TRBJ1-1,-
CASSPPVAGGTYNEQFF,TGTGCCAGCTCACCACCGGTGGCGGGAGGAACCTACAATGAGCAGTTCTTC,TRBV18,TRBJ2-1,TRBD2
CATSDSWRASYYEQYF,TGTGCCACCAGTGATTCGTGGAGGGCCTCTTATTACGAGCAGTACTTC,TRBV24-1,TRBJ2-7,-
CASSVTRAMNTEAFF,TGTGCCAGCAGCGTCACCAGAGCAATGAACACTGAAGCTTTCTTT,TRBV9,TRBJ1-1,-
CASSEQGDEQFF,TGTGCCAGCAGTGAACAAGGGGATGAGCAGTTCTTC,TRBV25-1,TRBJ2-1,-
CASRQGFAQPQHF,TGTGCCAGCCGACAGGGTTTTGCTCAGCCCCAGCATTTT,TRBV19,TRBJ1-5,TRBD1
CASSVEQPQHF,TGTGCCAGCAGTGTGGAGCAGCCCCAGCATTTT,TRBV2,TRBJ1-5,-
CATDRGRGTEAFF,TGTGCCACCGACAGGGGGCGAGGGACTGAAGCTTTCTTT,TRBV24-1,TRBJ1-1,TRBD1
CASSQDVTALYTTGELFF,TGCGCCAGCAGCCAAGATGTGACGGCACTGTATACCACCGGGGAGCTGTTTTTT,TRBV4-3,TRBJ2-2,-
CASSLEREWVGETQYF,TGTGCCAGCAGCTTAGAACGGGAGTGGGTCGGCGAGACCCAGTACTTC,TRBV11-3,TRBJ2-5,-
CASQDGTDSNQPQHF,TGCGCCAGTCAGGATGGGACGGACAGCAATCAGCCCCAGCATTTT,TRBV5-1,TRBJ1-5,-
CASSQGPTGNTEAFF,TGTGCCAGCAGTCAGGGCCCTACAGGGAATACTGAAGCTTTCTTT,TRBV5-6,TRBJ1-1,-
CASSHARRAFF,TGTGCCAGCAGCCATGCCAGGCGTGCTTTCTTT,TRBV14,TRBJ1-1,-
CASWPGQGGYGYTF,TGTGCCAGCTGGCCGGGACAGGGAGGCTATGGCTACACCTTC,TRBV18,TRBJ1-2,TRBD1
CATSRGPPGNEQYF,TGTGCCACCAGCAGAGGCCCACCTGGGAACGAGCAGTACTTC,TRBV15,TRBJ2-7,-
CASLLGGLQAFF,TGCGCCAGCCTCCTAGGTGGGCTTCAAGCTTTCTTT,TRBV5-1,TRBJ1-1,-
CASGLWADRSNQPQHF,TGTGCTAGTGGTTTGTGGGCAGATAGGAGCAATCAGCCCCAGCATTTT,TRBV12-5,TRBJ1-5,-
CASSGSRTGSNYGYTF,TGCGCCAGCAGTGGATCCAGGACAGGGAGTAACTATGGCTACACCTTC,TRBV10-1,TRBJ1-2,TRBD1
CASSSQGGKKTQYF,TGTGCCAGCAGCTCCCAGGGCGGGAAGAAGACCCAGTACTTC,TRBV11-3,TRBJ2-5,-
CASSFRGSGGNEQFF,TGTGCCAGCAGTTTCCGCGGGAGCGGGGGTAATGAGCAGTTCTTC,TRBV27,TRBJ2-1,TRBD2